This is a list of T cell receptor beta chains from one sample in a study of shared clonotypes between healthy human individuals. The method was immunoSEQ multiplex PCR; TCRdb's version includes in-frame clones alone and lacks a portion of them. The data contain roughly 1,000,000 clones, roughly 74% of them singletons. Sequenced input: memory CD4+ T cells from PBMCs. These receptors were taken from a man aged 18 to 30 in good health. Some clones in this sample may be carry-over from other donors' samples. The CDR3 runs from the conserved cysteine through the conserved F or W. A D gene is named only where the DNA matches it firmly. A row's size may be missing; if present it is once, few, many or a size class.

>TRBV5-3|-|-|17|TRBJ1-3
TGTGCCAGAAGCTTGTCTGGCCTACAGAGCTCTGGAAACACCATATATTTT
CARSLSGLQSSGNTIYF
>TRBV2|-|-|11|TRBJ1-1
TGTGCCAGCACCCCGAACACTGAAGCTTTCTTT
CASTPNTEAFF
>TRBV29-1|once|TRBD2|16|TRBJ2-1
TGCAGCGTTGATACTACGGGGACTAGCGGGAGCAATGAGCAGTTCTTC
CSVDTTGTSGSNEQFF
>TRBV29-1|-|TRBD1|13|TRBJ2-7
TGCAGCGTTTGGACAGGGGGATCAGGCGAGCAGTACTTC
CSVWTGGSGEQYF
>TRBV11-2|-|-|12|TRBJ1-1
TGTGCCAGCAGCCAAATGGGGGGCGAAGCTTTCTTT
CASSQMGGEAFF
>TRBV15|once|-|14|TRBJ1-2
TGTGCCACCAGCAGAGATGGGGGGGACTATGGCTACACCTTC
CATSRDGGDYGYTF
>TRBV5-1|-|-|14|TRBJ1-6
TGCGCCAGCAGCCTCGGGACAAATAATTCACCCCTCCACTTT
CASSLGTNNSPLHF
>TRBV6-1|-|TRBD2|18|TRBJ2-5
TGTGCCAGCAGTGAGATGGGACTAGCAAGGGTAACGCAAGAGACCCAGTACTTC
CASSEMGLARVTQETQYF
>TRBV29-1|once|-|11|TRBJ2-7
TGCAGCGTTGGGCGGGGAGTGGAGCAGTACTTC
CSVGRGVEQYF
>TRBV18|-|-|14|TRBJ2-7
TGTGCCAGCTCACGCTCACAAAGAACCTACGAGCAGTACTTC
CASSRSQRTYEQYF
>TRBV27|once|-|13|TRBJ1-1
TGTGCCAGCCGTCTATGGGGGTTCACTGAAGCTTTCTTT
CASRLWGFTEAFF
>TRBV2|-|TRBD1|14|TRBJ1-1
TGTGCCAGCAGTCTGTCAGGACAGGGGAAAGGAGCTTTCTTT
CASSLSGQGKGAFF
>TRBV7-2|-|TRBD1|13|TRBJ1-1
TGTGCCAGCAGCGCGGACAGGGGCACTGAAGCTTTCTTT
CASSADRGTEAFF
>TRBV2|-|-|13|TRBJ2-5
TGTGCCAGCAGTGGGACGCGACAGGAGACCCAGTACTTC
CASSGTRQETQYF
>TRBV2|-|TRBD2|13|TRBJ2-2
TGTGCCAGCAACGGGGGAGGGGCAGGGGAGCTGTTTTTT
CASNGGGAGELFF
>TRBV11-3|-|-|15|TRBJ2-5
TGTGCCAGCAGCTTAGGGGCAGGCTTCGAAGAGACCCAGTACTTC
CASSLGAGFEETQYF
>TRBV6-1|-|TRBD1|13|TRBJ1-4
TGTGCCACCGGACAGGGTCTCGCTGAAAAACTGTTTTTT
CATGQGLAEKLFF
>TRBV4-1|-|TRBD1|16|TRBJ2-3
TGCGCCAGCAGCCACTCCGGGACAGGGGCTACAGATACGCAGTATTTT
CASSHSGTGATDTQYF
>TRBV6-1|-|-|14|TRBJ2-5
TGTGCCAGCAGTGGGCTTAGTTGGGGGGAGACCCAGTACTTC
CASSGLSWGETQYF
>TRBV28|once|-|13|TRBJ1-5
TGTGCCAGCAGCTCCTATAGCAATCAGCCCCAGCATTTT
CASSSYSNQPQHF
>TRBV6-1|-|-|14|TRBJ2-2
TGTGCCGTCCTGAGACAAGCTCGGGCCGGGGAGCTGTTTTTT
CAVLRQARAGELFF
>TRBV4-1|many|-|13|TRBJ2-2
TGCGCCAGCAGCCGAGAAATGAGAGGGGAGCTGTTTTTT
CASSREMRGELFF
>TRBV5-8|-|-|14|TRBJ2-2
TGTGCCAGCAGCTTTCGGCGGGACACCGGGGAGCTGTTTTTT
CASSFRRDTGELFF
>TRBV5-4|-|TRBD1|13|TRBJ2-7
TGTGCCAGCAGCTTGGGACAGGGGGCCGAGCAGTACTTC
CASSLGQGAEQYF
>TRBV11-2|-|TRBD1|13|TRBJ1-1
TGTGCCAGCACCTTCGCAGGGGGCACTGAAGCTTTCTTT
CASTFAGGTEAFF
>TRBV10-1|-|-|11|TRBJ1-3
TGCGCCAGTCCTATTGGGGGCACCATATATTTT
CASPIGGTIYF
>TRBV7-3|-|-|14|TRBJ2-5
TGTGCCAGCAGCCCGGGACCACATAAGGAGACCCAGTACTTC
CASSPGPHKETQYF
>TRBV7-9|-|-|16|TRBJ2-7
TGTGCCAGCAGCTTAGATTGGGGGGCAGACACCTACGAGCAGTACTTC
CASSLDWGADTYEQYF
>TRBV7-9|-|TRBD2|15|TRBJ2-5
TGTGCCAGCAGCCATGGGACTAGCGGCTGGGAGACCCAGTACTTC
CASSHGTSGWETQYF
>TRBV4-1|-|-|16|TRBJ1-5
TGCGCCAGCAGCCAAGAACCCACGGTGAGGAGTCAGCCCCAGCATTTT
CASSQEPTVRSQPQHF
>TRBV4-3|-|-|13|TRBJ2-7
TGCGCCAGCAGCCGCGTACTCTTCTACGAGCAGTACTTC
CASSRVLFYEQYF
>TRBV30|-|-|13|TRBJ1-2
TGTGCCTGGTGGCGGAGAGTCATCTATGGCTACACCTTC
CAWWRRVIYGYTF
>TRBV18|-|TRBD1|12|TRBJ2-7
TGTGCCAGCTCACTACAGGGGTACGAGCAGTACTTC
CASSLQGYEQYF
>TRBV2|-|-|13|TRBJ1-1
TGTGCCAGCAGTTTGCAGGGCGCCCCGGGGGCTTTCTTT
CASSLQGAPGAFF
>TRBV19|-|-|12|TRBJ1-4
TGTGCCAGCCAGGGTAGTAATGAAAAACTGTTTTTT
CASQGSNEKLFF
>TRBV6-1|-|-|12|TRBJ1-5
TGTGCCAGCAGTGATTTCAATCAGCCCCAGCATTTT
CASSDFNQPQHF
>TRBV19|-|-|16|TRBJ2-1
TGTGCCAGTAGTATGGGTGTCTATTCCTCTAACAATGAGCAGTTCTTC
CASSMGVYSSNNEQFF
>TRBV10-3|-|TRBD1|14|TRBJ1-5
TGTGCCATCAGCCGGGACAGGGTCCCTCAGCCCCAGCATTTT
CAISRDRVPQPQHF
>TRBV9|-|-|18|TRBJ2-3
TGTGCCAGCAGCGTAGACCCGGCGGGGGCAAGGAGCACAGATACGCAGTATTTT
CASSVDPAGARSTDTQYF